This entry concerns a single TCR beta chain. Germline CDR1 reads MDHEN; CDR2 reads SYDVKM. Trimming shortened V by 6 bases and J by 5 bases, and 7 bases separated the two germline ends. The CDR3 covers 11 residues. These data are taken from a study of T cell repertoires in ileal Crohn's disease. Time point defined: neoterminal ileum biopsy at postoperative endoscopy, about 6 months after surgery. Generated by immunoSEQ multiplex PCR, the TCRdb table keeps only in-frame clones and is missing some. The table shows about 62,000 clones, with roughly 91% occurring only once. This TCR came from an adult with Crohn's disease. The chain recombines TRBV28 with TRBJ1-1; no clear D gene. The sequencing sample was made of ileal tissue. CDR3 amino acids: CASSGRTEAFF. CDR3 in DNA: TGTGCCAGCAGCGGTCGGACTGAAGCTTTCTTT.